This T cell receptor beta chain originates from a study of technical replicates of blood from a few donors. CDR1 and CDR2 (germline): MNHEY, SVGAGI. CDR3 size: 14 residues. V lost 5 bases and J 4 bases, leaving 12 bases between the germline ends. Here immunoSEQ multiplex PCR was the method, and the copy in TCRdb shows in-frame clones only, minus some. The sample consists of about 87,000 clones, approximately 95% of them appearing once. The origin of this receptor is a human donor in good health. V is TRBV6-5 and J is TRBJ1-5, with D perhaps TRBD1 (5 bases). The sample taken for sequencing was T cells isolated from PBMCs. The CDR3 region has the DNA TGTGCCAGCAGTGCGGGACGGGGAAATCAGCCCCAGCATTTT. Translating gives CASSAGRGNQPQHF.